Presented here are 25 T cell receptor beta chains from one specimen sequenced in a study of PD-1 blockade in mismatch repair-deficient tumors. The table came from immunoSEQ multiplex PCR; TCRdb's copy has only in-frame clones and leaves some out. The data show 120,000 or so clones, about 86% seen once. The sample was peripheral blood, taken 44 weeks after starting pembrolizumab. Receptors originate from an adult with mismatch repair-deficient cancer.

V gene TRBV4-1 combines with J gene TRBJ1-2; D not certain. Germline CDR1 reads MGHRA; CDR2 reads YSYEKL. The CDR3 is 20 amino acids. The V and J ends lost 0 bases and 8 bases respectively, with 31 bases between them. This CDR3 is CASSQDYEFTGVSRRKGYTF. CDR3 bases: TGCGCCAGCAGCCAAGATTACGAATTTACCGGGGTCAGCCGCAGAAAGGGCTACACCTTC.

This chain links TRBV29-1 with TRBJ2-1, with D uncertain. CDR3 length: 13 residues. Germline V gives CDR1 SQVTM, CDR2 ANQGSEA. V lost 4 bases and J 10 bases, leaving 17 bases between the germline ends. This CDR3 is CSVGRRSYWEQFF. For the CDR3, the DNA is TGCAGCGTTGGCCGTAGGTCTTACTGGGAGCAGTTCTTC.

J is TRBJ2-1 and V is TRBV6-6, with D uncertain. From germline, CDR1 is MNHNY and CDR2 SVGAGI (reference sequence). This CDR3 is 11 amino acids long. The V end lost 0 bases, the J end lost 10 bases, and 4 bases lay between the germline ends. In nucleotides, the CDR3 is TGTGCCAGCAGTTACTCCTCGGAGCAGTTCTTC. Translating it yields CASSYSSEQFF.

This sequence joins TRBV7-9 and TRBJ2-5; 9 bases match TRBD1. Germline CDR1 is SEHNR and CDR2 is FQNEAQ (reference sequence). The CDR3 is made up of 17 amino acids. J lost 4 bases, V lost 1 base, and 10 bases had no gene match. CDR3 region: CASSLGGGQGGRETQYF. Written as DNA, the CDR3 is TGTGCCAGCAGCTTAGGGGGGGGACAGGGAGGGCGAGAGACCCAGTACTTC. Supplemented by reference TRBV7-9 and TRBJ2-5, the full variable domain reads DTGVSQNPRHKITKRGQNVTFRCDPISEHNRLYWYRQTLGQGPEFLTYFQNEAQLEKSRLLSDRFSAERPKGSFSTLEIQRTEQGDSAMYLCASSLGGGQGGRETQYFGPGTRLLVL.

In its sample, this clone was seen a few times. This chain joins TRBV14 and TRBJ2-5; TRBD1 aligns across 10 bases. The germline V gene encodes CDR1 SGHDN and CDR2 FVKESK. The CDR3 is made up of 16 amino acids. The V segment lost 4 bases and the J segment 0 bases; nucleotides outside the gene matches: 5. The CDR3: CASSPRTGGNQETQYF. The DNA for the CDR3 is TGTGCCAGCAGCCCTCGGACAGGGGGGAACCAAGAGACCCAGTACTTC. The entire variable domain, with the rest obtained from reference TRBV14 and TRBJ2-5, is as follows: EAGVTQFPSHSVIEKGQTVTLRCDPISGHDNLYWYRRVMGKEIKFLLHFVKESKQDESGMPNNRFLAERTGGTYSTLKVQPAELEDSGVYFCASSPRTGGNQETQYFGPGTRLLVL.

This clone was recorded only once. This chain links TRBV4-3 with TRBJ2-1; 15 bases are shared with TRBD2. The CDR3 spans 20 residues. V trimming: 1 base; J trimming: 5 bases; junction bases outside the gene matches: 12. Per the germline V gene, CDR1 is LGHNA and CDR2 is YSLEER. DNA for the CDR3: TGCGCCAGCAGCCAAGGTCCACTAGGACTAGCGGGAGGGCCCCACAATGAGCAGTTCTTC. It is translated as CASSQGPLGLAGGPHNEQFF.

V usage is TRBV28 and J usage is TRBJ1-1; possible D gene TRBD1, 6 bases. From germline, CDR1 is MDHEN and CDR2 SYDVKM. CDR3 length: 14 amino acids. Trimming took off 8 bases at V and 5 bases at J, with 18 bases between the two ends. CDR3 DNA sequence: TGTGCCAGCTACCCACAGGGCCTGGGGACTGAAGCTTTCTTT. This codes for CASYPQGLGTEAFF.

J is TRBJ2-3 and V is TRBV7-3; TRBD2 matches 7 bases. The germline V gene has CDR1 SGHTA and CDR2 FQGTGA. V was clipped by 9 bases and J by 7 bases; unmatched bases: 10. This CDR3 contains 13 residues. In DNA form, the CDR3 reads TGTGCCAGTGCGGGGGACCTTTCTAATACGCAGTATTTT. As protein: CASAGDLSNTQYF.

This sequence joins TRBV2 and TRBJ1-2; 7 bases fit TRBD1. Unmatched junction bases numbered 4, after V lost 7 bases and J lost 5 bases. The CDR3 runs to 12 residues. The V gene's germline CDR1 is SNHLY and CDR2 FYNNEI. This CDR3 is CASTRGGYGYTF. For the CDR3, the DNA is TGTGCCAGCACCAGGGGGGGATATGGCTACACCTTC.

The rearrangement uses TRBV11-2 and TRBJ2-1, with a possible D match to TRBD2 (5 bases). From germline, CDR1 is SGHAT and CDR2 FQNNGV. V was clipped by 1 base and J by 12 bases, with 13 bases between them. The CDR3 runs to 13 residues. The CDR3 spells CASSLASRSGQFF. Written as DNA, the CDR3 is TGTGCCAGCAGCTTAGCTAGCCGGAGTGGGCAGTTCTTC.

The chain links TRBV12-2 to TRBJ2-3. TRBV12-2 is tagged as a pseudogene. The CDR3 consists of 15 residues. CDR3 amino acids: CASRLGPANTDTQYF. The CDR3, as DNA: TGTGCAAGTCGCTTAGGACCGGCTAACACAGATACGCAGTATTTT.

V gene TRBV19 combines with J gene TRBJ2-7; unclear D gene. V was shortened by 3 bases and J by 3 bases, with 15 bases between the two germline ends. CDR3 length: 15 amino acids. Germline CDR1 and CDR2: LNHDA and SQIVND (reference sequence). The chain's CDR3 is CASSIDLRAFYEQYF. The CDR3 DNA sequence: TGTGCCAGTAGTATTGACCTACGGGCTTTCTACGAGCAGTACTTC.

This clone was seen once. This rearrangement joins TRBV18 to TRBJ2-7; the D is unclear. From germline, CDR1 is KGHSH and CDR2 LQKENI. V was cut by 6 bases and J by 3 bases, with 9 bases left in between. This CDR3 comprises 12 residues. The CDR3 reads CASSDSGYEQYF. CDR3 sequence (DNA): TGTGCCAGCTCCGATTCGGGCTACGAGCAGTACTTC.

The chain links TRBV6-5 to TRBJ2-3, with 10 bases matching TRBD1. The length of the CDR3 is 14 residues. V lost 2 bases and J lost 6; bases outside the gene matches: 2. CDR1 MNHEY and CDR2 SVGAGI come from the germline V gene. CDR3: CASSYGQGVDTQYF. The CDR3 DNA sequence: TGTGCCAGCAGTTACGGACAGGGGGTGGATACGCAGTATTTT.

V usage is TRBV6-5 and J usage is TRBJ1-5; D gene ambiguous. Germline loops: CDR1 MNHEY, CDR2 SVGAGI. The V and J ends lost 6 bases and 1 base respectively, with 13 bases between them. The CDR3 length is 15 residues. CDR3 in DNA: TGTGCCAGCAGACCCCGTTCGGAAAGCAATCAGCCCCAGCATTTT. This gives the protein CASRPRSESNQPQHF.

This chain's CDR3 is CASSQFQGGRDTDTQYF. The CDR3, as DNA: TGCGCCAGCAGCCAATTTCAGGGAGGGAGGGACACAGATACGCAGTATTTT. The rearrangement uses TRBV4-1 and TRBJ2-3, with TRBD2 identical over 7 bases. This CDR3 is 17 amino acids long. The junction had 10 bases not matched to a gene; V was cut back by 2 bases and J by 2 bases. Germline V gives CDR1 MGHRA, CDR2 YSYEKL.

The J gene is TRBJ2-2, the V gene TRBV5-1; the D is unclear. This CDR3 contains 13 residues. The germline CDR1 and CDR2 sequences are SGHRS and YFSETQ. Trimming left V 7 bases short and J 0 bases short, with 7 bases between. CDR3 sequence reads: CASPSPNTGELFF. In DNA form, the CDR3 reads TGCGCCAGCCCGAGCCCGAACACCGGGGAGCTGTTTTTT.

CDR3 sequence reads: CASSPTRTTPLSSYNEQFF. The CDR3 DNA is TGTGCCAGCTCACCCACCCGCACTACACCATTGAGCTCCTACAATGAGCAGTTCTTC. V gene TRBV18 combines with J gene TRBJ2-1; D call uncertain. CDR3 size: 19 residues. The germline V and J ends were trimmed by 3 bases and 0 bases, with 21 bases remaining between them. Germline V gene data show CDR1 as KGHSH and CDR2 as LQKENI.

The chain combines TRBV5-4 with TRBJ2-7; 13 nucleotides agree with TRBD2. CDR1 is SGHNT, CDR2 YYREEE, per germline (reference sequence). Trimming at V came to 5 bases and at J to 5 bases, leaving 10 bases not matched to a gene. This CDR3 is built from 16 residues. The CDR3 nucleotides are TGTGCCAGCAGTACGAAAGGACTAGCGGGAGACAACGAGCAGTACTTC. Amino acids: CASSTKGLAGDNEQYF.

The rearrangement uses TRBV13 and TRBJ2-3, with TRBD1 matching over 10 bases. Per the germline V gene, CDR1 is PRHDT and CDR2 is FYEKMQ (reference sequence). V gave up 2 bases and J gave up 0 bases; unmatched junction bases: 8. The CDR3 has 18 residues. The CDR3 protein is CASSLFGTGEFSTDTQYF. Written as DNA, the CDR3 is TGTGCCAGCAGCTTATTTGGGACAGGGGAATTTAGCACAGATACGCAGTATTTT.

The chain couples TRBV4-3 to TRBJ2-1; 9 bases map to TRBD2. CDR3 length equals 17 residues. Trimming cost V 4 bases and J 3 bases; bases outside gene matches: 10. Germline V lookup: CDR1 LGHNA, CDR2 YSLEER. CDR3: CASSRESTSGGYNEQFF. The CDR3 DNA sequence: TGCGCCAGCAGCCGTGAATCGACTAGCGGAGGCTACAATGAGCAGTTCTTC.

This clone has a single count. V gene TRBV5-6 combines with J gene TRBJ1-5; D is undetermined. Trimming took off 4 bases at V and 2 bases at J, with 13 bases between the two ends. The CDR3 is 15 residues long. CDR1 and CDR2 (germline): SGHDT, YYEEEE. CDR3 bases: TGTGCCAGCAGCCAAACTAAGACCCGCAATCAGCCCCAGCATTTT. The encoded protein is CASSQTKTRNQPQHF.

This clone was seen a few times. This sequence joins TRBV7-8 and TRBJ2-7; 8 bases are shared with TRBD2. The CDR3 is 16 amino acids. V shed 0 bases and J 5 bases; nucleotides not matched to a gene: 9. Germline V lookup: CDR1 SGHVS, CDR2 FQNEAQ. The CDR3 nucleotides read TGTGCCAGCAGCTTAGCGGGCGGGACTAGGGTAGACGAGCAGTACTTC. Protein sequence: CASSLAGGTRVDEQYF.

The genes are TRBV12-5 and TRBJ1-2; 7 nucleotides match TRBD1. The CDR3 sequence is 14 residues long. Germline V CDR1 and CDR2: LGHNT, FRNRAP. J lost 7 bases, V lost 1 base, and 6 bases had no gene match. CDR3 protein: CASGLGRTGVGYTF. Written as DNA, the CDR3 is TGTGCTAGTGGTTTGGGCCGTACAGGGGTTGGCTACACCTTC.

CDR3 nucleotides: TGCGCCAGCAGCCTTGGTTCAGATACGCAGTATTTT. Translation gives CASSLGSDTQYF. J is TRBJ2-3 and V is TRBV5-1; D gene uncertain. V lost 4 bases and J 4 bases, leaving 7 bases between the germline ends. From germline, CDR1 is SGHRS and CDR2 YFSETQ. The CDR3 extends over 12 amino acids.